The rows below give T cell receptor beta chains drawn from one sample of a study of OX40 agonist ivuxolimab in advanced cancers. Libraries were prepared by immunoSEQ multiplex PCR; TCRdb keeps only in-frame clonotypes and omits some of them. Among some 65,000 clones listed, around 86% were seen once. The sample was CD4+ or CD8+ T cells sorted from blood, taken in a trial of the OX40 agonist ivuxolimab. Receptors were obtained from an adult with an advanced solid tumor such as melanoma, head and neck, liver or kidney cancer. CDR3s include the opening cysteine and the closing phenylalanine or tryptophan. A D gene is named only where the DNA matches it firmly. A clone size is listed for some rows: how often the clone was seen (once, few, many), or a class if it is expanded.

clone size | J gene | D gene | V gene | CDR3 protein | CDR3 DNA
NA | TRBJ2-7 | NA | TRBV7-9 | CASSLMASYEQYF | TGTGCCAGCAGCTTAATGGCTTCCTACGAGCAGTACTTC
NA | TRBJ1-1 | TRBD1 | TRBV19 | CASSARQGWTEAFF | TGTGCCAGTAGTGCCAGACAGGGGTGGACTGAAGCTTTCTTT
NA | TRBJ1-1 | TRBD1 | TRBV5-6 | CASSRRGGGTEAFF | TGTGCCAGCAGCCGAAGAGGGGGCGGCACTGAAGCTTTCTTT
NA | TRBJ2-2 | TRBD1 | TRBV29-1 | CSGWTGATGELFF | TGCAGCGGCTGGACAGGGGCCACCGGGGAGCTGTTTTTT
few | TRBJ1-6 | TRBD1 | TRBV6-1 | CASSAGTGSGSPLHF | TGTGCCAGCAGCGCCGGGACAGGGTCAGGTTCACCCCTCCACTTT
NA | TRBJ2-1 | NA | TRBV19 | CASSRLGSYNEQFF | TGTGCCAGTAGTAGGCTGGGCTCCTACAATGAGCAGTTCTTC
NA | TRBJ2-1 | NA | TRBV5-1 | CASSRISGPLDEQFF | TGCGCCAGCAGTCGTATCTCGGGACCCTTGGATGAGCAGTTCTTC
NA | TRBJ1-1 | TRBD1 | TRBV2 | CASVGGGAGYTEAFF | TGTGCCAGCGTGGGAGGGGGCGCAGGGTACACTGAAGCTTTCTTT
NA | TRBJ2-3 | NA | TRBV18 | CASSSDRATDTQYF | TGTGCCAGCTCATCGGACAGAGCCACAGATACGCAGTATTTT
few | TRBJ2-3 | NA | TRBV9 | CASSVVGGAGDTQYF | TGTGCCAGCAGCGTAGTTGGCGGGGCCGGGGATACGCAGTATTTT
NA | TRBJ1-5 | TRBD1 | TRBV19 | CASSPGQGATYSNQPQHF | TGTGCCAGTAGCCCAGGACAGGGGGCAACCTATAGCAATCAGCCCCAGCATTTT
few | TRBJ2-2 | NA | TRBV6-6 | CASSANVAGDTGELFF | TGTGCCAGCAGCGCAAACGTCGCAGGGGACACCGGGGAGCTGTTTTTT
few | TRBJ1-6 | NA | TRBV30 | CAWSVRGSPNSPLHF | TGTGCCTGGAGTGTACGGGGCAGCCCCAATTCACCCCTCCACTTT
few | TRBJ2-6 | NA | TRBV28 | CASSLTGRELSGANVLTF | TGTGCCAGCAGTTTGACAGGGCGGGAACTCTCTGGGGCCAACGTCCTGACTTTC